This TCR beta chain was recorded in a study of CD8 T cells in Susac syndrome (dated by TCRdb to between 2019 and 2020). In the study overall: Repertoire sequencing was used to test whether CD8+ T cell activation and differentiation in Susac syndrome was antigen driven. CD8+ T cell repertoire clonality was compared between some 12 healthy donors, approximately 14 Susac syndrome patients and around 15 multiple sclerosis patients.

High-throughput TCR beta sequencing profiled peripheral blood CD8+ and CD4+ T cells from healthy donors, Susac syndrome patients and multiple sclerosis patients. Healthy donors were age- and sex-matched controls. Bulk CD8+ and CD4+ T cells were purified by magnetic negative isolation, whereas CD8+ TEMRA cells were enriched by FACS. Blood was drawn into EDTA tubes, processed within 24 hours, and PBMCs were isolated by density gradient centrifugation. PBMCs destined for TCR sequencing were cryopreserved in liquid nitrogen and later thawed in a 37 °C water bath. The sorted or isolated CD4+, CD8+ and CD8+ TEMRA cells had a purity of 90% or higher. RNA was extracted using the RNeasy kit, and about 0.5 to 1 ug of the RNA was reverse transcribed with random hexamers. The immunoSEQ multiplex PCR assay, covering 54 Vbeta and 13 Jbeta segments, was used to amplify TCR beta CDR3 regions. To correct PCR amplification bias, a synthetic template baseline was used for both primer optimization and computational correction. The original pipeline was this. Reads were assigned to V, D and J genes according to IMGT and analyzed in immunoSEQ Analyzer, with only productive sequences retained. To calculate clonality, Shannon entropy was normalized by log2 of the number of productive unique sequences and then subtracted from one. Public and private clones were assessed among the 100 most prevalent clones of each patient and control. Susac-specific clones were defined as absent from healthy and MS cohorts, some 1,000 published viral clones and other ImmuneACCESS disease sequences. TCRdb reran the public reads through fastp at Q25 and MiXCR, keeping productive beta chains. Each record represents a unique CDR3 protein, reported with the most common genes and DNA among its rows. TCRdb, rather than the study authors, made the V and J calls. This sample comprises 110,000 to 150,000 distinct CDR3 sequences, about 93% of them detected only once. The ten largest clones take up approximately 0.25% of the sample.

Overall study outcomes, separate from this receptor: The number of individuals in the TCR sequencing and HLA analysis was acknowledged as relatively small.

In the case of this clonotype: The clone's antigen remains unknown. No base qualities exist here, and no much larger clone lies one base off it.

For this chain, trimming is 3 bases at the V end and 7 bases at the J end, and the number of junction bases without a gene match is 14. The CDR3, from cysteine to phenylalanine, totals 17 residues. Only the CDR3 part of the read is kept: 51 bases, read in frame from the first base. The germline V gene (reference sequence) provides CDR1 LGHDT and CDR2 YNNKEL. The V and J segments used are TRBV3-1 and TRBJ2-1; TRBD2 matches 8 bases in the middle. Material: CD8+ T cells from PBMCs. The clonotype originates from a human donor in good health. The CDR3 sequence is CASSHLAAGAPRNEQFF. The nucleotides are TGTGCCAGCAGCCATTTGGCAGCGGGAGCCCCCAGGAATGAGCAGTTCTTC.